This TCR beta chain was documented in a study of cytomegalovirus exposure and HLA in healthy donors. Findings and limits, study-wide: Some V segments, including TRBV6-2 and TRBV6-3, were excluded as indistinguishable. The authors later linked a missense DCLRE1C variant to TCR beta V- and J-gene trimming.

The sample holds one count of this clone. Antigen specificity is unknown. Vbeta (60) and Jbeta (13) primers were used in the PCR. The table came from immunoSEQ multiplex PCR; TCRdb's copy has only in-frame clones and leaves some out. The table has roughly 80,000 clones, around 72% seen once; the top ten hold 15% to 20%. Per germline, CDR1 SGDLS and CDR2 YYNGEE. This CDR3 is built from 15 residues. The J segment lost 4 bases and the V segment lost 2 bases, leaving 8 bases of the junction unmatched. The sample consisted of PBMCs. The chain links TRBV9 to TRBJ2-7, with 8 bases aligning to TRBD2. The TCR comes from a middle-aged woman in good health and CMV-seropositive. The CDR3 nucleotides are TGTGCCAGCAGCGTCGGGGGGGGCACGGGTTACGAGCAGTACTTC. As protein: CASSVGGGTGYEQYF. Variable domain in full (rest from reference TRBV9 and TRBJ2-7): DSGVTQTPKHLITATGQRVTLRCSPRSGDLSVYWYQQSLDQGLQFLIQYYNGEERAKGNILERFSAQQFPDLHSELNLSSLELGDSALYFCASSVGGGTGYEQYFGPGTRLTVT.